This T cell receptor beta chain was sequenced for a study of metastatic and nonmetastatic thyroid tumors. On the study more broadly: The study looked at repertoires side by side in blood and in tumor or nodule tissue from malignant and benign thyroid patients.

No patient had received any treatment before thyroid surgery. TCRdb redid the clone calls on the PCR reads using MiXCR. The sample lists tens of thousands of clones; roughly an eighth were seen once. Looked up from germline, CDR1 is PRHDT and CDR2 is FYEKMQ (reference sequence). The CDR3 has 18 amino acids. Deletions cut 5 bases from V and 8 bases from J, with 28 bases between. This clone was counted many times. The clonotype was recovered from a female donor with papillary thyroid cancer or a benign thyroid nodule (not recorded which). Some clones in this sample may be carry-over from other donors' samples. The V call is TRBV13, the J call TRBJ2-1; either TRBD1 or TRBD2 may fit D (5 bases each). Input material: tumor tissue. The CDR3 region is CASSPHRALASVRDEQFF. The CDR3 bases are TGTGCCAGCAGCCCTCACCGGGCGCTAGCTTCGGTCAGGGATGAGCAGTTCTTC.